This T cell receptor beta chain comes out of a study of blood T cell repertoires in COVID-19. Study in general: T cells, B-cell-depleted T cells, or PBMCs supplied cDNA or gDNA.

Donors of Cohort 3 who recovered were those that had two negative PCRs, clearance, or symptom resolution. The table came from immunoSEQ multiplex PCR; TCRdb's copy has only in-frame clones and leaves some out. The data show approximately 400,000 clones, with 75% to 90% seen just once and about 5% held by the top ten. This TCR was recovered from a woman in her forties or fifties who had recovered from COVID-19. Sequenced material: PBMCs or T cells enriched from blood (not recorded which).

The CDR3 DNA reads TGCGCCAGCAGCTTCGGGGGGTCAACTAATGAAAAACTGTTTTTT. This codes for CASSFGGSTNEKLFF. V usage is TRBV5-1 and J usage is TRBJ1-4; D is possibly TRBD1 (5 bases). Deletions cut 2 bases from V and 0 bases from J, with 8 bases between. Germline loops: CDR1 SGHRS, CDR2 YFSETQ. CDR3 size: 15 residues.